These 13 T cell receptor beta chains share one sample of origin, sequenced in a study of blood T cell repertoires in COVID-19. The table came from immunoSEQ multiplex PCR; TCRdb's copy has only in-frame clones and leaves some out. Of fewer than 15,000 clones listed, over 80% are singletons. The sequencing sample was made of peripheral blood. These receptors all come from a human donor with active COVID-19. The donor label of this sample is uncertain.

The chain uses TRBV7-2 and TRBJ1-1; D might be TRBD1 (6 bases). The CDR3 loop spans 18 amino acids. The V end lost 1 base, the J end lost 1 base, and 19 bases lay between the germline ends. The germline V gene encodes CDR1 SGHTA and CDR2 FQGNSA. The chain's CDR3 is CASSLDPPSGQRNTEAFF. DNA for the CDR3: TGTGCCAGCAGCTTAGACCCCCCCTCGGGACAAAGGAACACTGAAGCTTTCTTT.

The CDR3 DNA reads as TGTGCCAGCAGCTTTAAGGGGACAGGGTCGCTGAACGTCCTGACTTTC. Amino acids: CASSFKGTGSLNVLTF. The chain recombines TRBV5-6 with TRBJ2-6; 9 nucleotides match TRBD1. Germline V gene data show CDR1 as SGHDT and CDR2 as YYEEEE. The CDR3 consists of 16 residues. Trimming took 2 bases from V and 10 from J; bases not matched to a gene: 10.

The chain links TRBV7-9 to TRBJ2-3; D remains ambiguous. CDR3 size: 13 residues. The germline V and J ends were trimmed by 5 bases and 0 bases, with 6 bases remaining between them. Germline CDR1 is SEHNR and CDR2 is FQNEAQ (reference sequence). This CDR3 is CASSPPSTDTQYF. The CDR3 DNA sequence: TGTGCCAGCAGCCCCCCGAGCACAGATACGCAGTATTTT.

A single count supports this clone. CDR3 loop: CATGVEGQGLETQYF. The CDR3 DNA follows: TGTGCCACGGGGGTGGAGGGACAGGGGTTGGAGACCCAGTACTTC. The chain is built from TRBV24-1 and TRBJ2-5; 10 positions agree with TRBD1. V lost 10 bases to trimming and J lost 5 bases; unmatched junction nucleotides: 12. The CDR3 length is 15 residues. The germline CDR1 and CDR2 sequences are KGHDR and SFDVKD.

The chain employs TRBV7-9 and TRBJ1-2; tentatively, D is TRBD1 (6 bases). The CDR3 runs to 14 residues. CDR1 SEHNR and CDR2 FQNEAQ come from the germline V gene (reference sequence). Trimming shortened V by 1 base and J by 4 bases, and 10 bases separated the two germline ends. DNA of the CDR3: TGTGCCAGCAGCTTAGGGGCAGGGGTCTATGGCTACACCTTC. The encoded protein is CASSLGAGVYGYTF.

J is TRBJ2-1 and V is TRBV19, with 7 bases fitting TRBD1. Germline lookup yields CDR1 LNHDA and CDR2 SQIVND (reference sequence). The CDR3 runs 21 residues. V was pared by 5 bases and J by 6 bases, with 28 bases of the junction left unmatched. This CDR3 is CASSPRSKGASRDPLRNEQFF. CDR3 coding DNA: TGTGCCAGTAGTCCGCGAAGTAAGGGGGCTAGTCGAGACCCCCTACGCAATGAGCAGTTCTTC.

This chain connects TRBV19 to TRBJ1-1, with D possibly matching TRBD1 (5 bases). This CDR3 has 13 residues. V dropped 6 bases and J dropped 1 base, with 9 bases sitting between them. CDR1 is LNHDA, CDR2 SQIVND, per germline (reference sequence). The CDR3, as DNA: TGTGCCAGTAGGGACACCTCGAACACTGAAGCTTTCTTT. Translating it yields CASRDTSNTEAFF.

A remark on this clone: This same CDR3 is encoded by further DNA sequences in the sample. The chain recombines TRBV30 with TRBJ1-2; no clear D. This CDR3 region has 15 residues. The germline V gene has CDR1 GTSNPN and CDR2 SVGIG (reference sequence). Deletions cut 4 bases from V and 0 bases from J, with 15 bases between. The CDR3 sequence is CAWIYRPGANYGYTF. In DNA form, the CDR3 reads TGTGCCTGGATTTACAGACCGGGAGCTAACTATGGCTACACCTTC.

V and J are TRBV3-1 (or the pseudogene TRBV3-2) and TRBJ2-5, with no clear D. The CDR3 sequence is 14 residues long. Germline V lookup: CDR1 LGHDT, CDR2 YNNKEL (reference sequence). Trimming left V 4 bases short and J 1 base short, with 10 bases between. DNA for the CDR3: TGTGCCAGCAGCCCCAACTTCCTCCAAGAGACCCAGTACTTC. Encoded protein: CASSPNFLQETQYF.

Here the CDR3 reads CASSQDPPSLAGGRNEQFF. The CDR3, as DNA: TGCGCCAGCAGCCAAGATCCCCCATCCCTAGCGGGGGGGCGAAATGAGCAGTTCTTC. The chain carries TRBV4-1 and TRBJ2-1; 12 bases are shared with TRBD2. Germline V lookup: CDR1 MGHRA, CDR2 YSYEKL. This CDR3 is 19 amino acids long. The trim removed 0 bases at V and 7 bases at J, leaving 13 bases unmatched.

This sequence joins TRBV27 and TRBJ2-1; weak D call: TRBD1 (6 bases). The CDR3 totals 13 residues. CDR1 is MNHEY, CDR2 SMNVEV, per germline (reference sequence). V lost 5 bases and J 9 bases, leaving 14 bases between the germline ends. The CDR3 DNA is TGTGCCAGCAGTATCCGGACAGACAGTGAGCAGTTCTTC. Translated, it gives CASSIRTDSEQFF.

V gene TRBV5-6 combines with J gene TRBJ2-5; 7 bases match TRBD1. The CDR3 contains 13 residues. Germline values: CDR1 SGHDT, CDR2 YYEEEE. V was pared by 5 bases and J by 4 bases, with 5 bases of the junction left unmatched. The CDR3 sequence is CASSRDRRETQYF. The CDR3 DNA is TGTGCCAGCAGTAGGGACAGAAGAGAGACCCAGTACTTC.

The chain carries TRBV9 and TRBJ1-2, with D perhaps TRBD1 (5 bases). CDR1 SGDLS and CDR2 YYNGEE come from the germline V gene. The CDR3 totals 14 residues. Trimming took 4 bases from V and 4 from J, leaving 14 bases between them. CDR3 sequence reads: CASSPRGFSYGYTF. CDR3 in DNA: TGTGCCAGCAGCCCTAGGGGTTTTTCCTATGGCTACACCTTC.